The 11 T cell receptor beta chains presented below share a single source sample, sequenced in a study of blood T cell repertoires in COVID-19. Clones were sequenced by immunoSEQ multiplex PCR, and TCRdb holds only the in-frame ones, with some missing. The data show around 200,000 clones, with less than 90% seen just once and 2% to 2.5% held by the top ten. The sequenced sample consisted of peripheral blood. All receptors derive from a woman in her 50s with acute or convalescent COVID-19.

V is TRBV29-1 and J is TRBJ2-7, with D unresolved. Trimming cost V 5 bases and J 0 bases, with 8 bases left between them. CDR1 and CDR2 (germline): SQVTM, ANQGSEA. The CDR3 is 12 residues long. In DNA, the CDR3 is TGCAGCGTTTCGGAGAGCTCCTACGAGCAGTACTTC. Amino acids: CSVSESSYEQYF.

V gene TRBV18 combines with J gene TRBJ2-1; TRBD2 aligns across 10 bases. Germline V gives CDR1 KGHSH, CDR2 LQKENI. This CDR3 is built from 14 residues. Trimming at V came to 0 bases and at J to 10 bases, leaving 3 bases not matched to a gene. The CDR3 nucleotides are TGTGCCAGCTCACCACCAAGCGGGAGGGAGGAGCAGTTCTTC. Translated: CASSPPSGREEQFF.

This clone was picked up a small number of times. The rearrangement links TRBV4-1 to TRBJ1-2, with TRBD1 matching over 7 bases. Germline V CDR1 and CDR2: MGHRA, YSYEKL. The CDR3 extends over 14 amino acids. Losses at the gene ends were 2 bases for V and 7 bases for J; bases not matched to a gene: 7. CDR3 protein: CASSQLTGKGGYTF. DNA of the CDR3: TGCGCCAGCAGCCAACTGACAGGGAAGGGTGGCTACACCTTC.

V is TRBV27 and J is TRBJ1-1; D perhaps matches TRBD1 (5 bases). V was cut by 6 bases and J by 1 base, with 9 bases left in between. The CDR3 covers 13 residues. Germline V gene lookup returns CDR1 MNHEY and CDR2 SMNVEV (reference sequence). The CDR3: CASRNQGNTEAFF. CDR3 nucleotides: TGTGCCAGCAGGAACCAGGGGAACACTGAAGCTTTCTTT.

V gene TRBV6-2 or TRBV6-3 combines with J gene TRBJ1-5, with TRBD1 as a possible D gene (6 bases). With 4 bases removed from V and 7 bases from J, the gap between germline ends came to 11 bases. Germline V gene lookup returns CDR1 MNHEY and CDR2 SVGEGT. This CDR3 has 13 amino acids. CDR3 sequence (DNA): TGTGCCAGCAGTTCCCCTGGACAGCAGCCCCAGCATTTT. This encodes CASSSPGQQPQHF.

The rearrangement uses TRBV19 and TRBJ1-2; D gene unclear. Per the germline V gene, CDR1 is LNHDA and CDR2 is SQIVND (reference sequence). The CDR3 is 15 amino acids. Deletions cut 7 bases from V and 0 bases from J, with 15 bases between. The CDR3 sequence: CASTSRDKANYGYTF. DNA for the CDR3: TGTGCCAGTACTTCGAGGGATAAAGCTAACTATGGCTACACCTTC.

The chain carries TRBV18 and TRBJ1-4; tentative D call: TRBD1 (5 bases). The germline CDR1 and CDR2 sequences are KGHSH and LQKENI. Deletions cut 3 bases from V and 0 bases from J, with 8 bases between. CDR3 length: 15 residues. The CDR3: CASSPGEATNEKLFF. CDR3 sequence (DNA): TGTGCCAGCTCACCGGGGGAGGCAACTAATGAAAAACTGTTTTTT. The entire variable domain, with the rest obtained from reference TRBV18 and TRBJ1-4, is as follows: NAGVMQNPRHLVRRRGQEARLRCSPMKGHSHVYWYRQLPEEGLKFMVYLQKENIIDESGMPKERFSAEFPKEGPSILRIQQVVRGDSAAYFCASSPGEATNEKLFFGSGTQLSVL.

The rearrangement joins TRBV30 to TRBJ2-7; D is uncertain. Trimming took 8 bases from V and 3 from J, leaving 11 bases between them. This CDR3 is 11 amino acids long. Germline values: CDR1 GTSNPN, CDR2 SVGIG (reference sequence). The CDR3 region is CAAMKSYEQYF. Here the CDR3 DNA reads TGTGCCGCCATGAAGAGCTACGAGCAGTACTTC.

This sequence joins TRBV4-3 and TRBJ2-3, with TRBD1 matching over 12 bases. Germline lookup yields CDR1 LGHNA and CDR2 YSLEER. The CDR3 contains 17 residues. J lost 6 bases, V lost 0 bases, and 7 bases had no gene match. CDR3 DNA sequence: TGCGCCAGCAGCCAAGATAGGGGGACAGGGGGCGCGGATACGCAGTATTTT. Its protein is CASSQDRGTGGADTQYF.

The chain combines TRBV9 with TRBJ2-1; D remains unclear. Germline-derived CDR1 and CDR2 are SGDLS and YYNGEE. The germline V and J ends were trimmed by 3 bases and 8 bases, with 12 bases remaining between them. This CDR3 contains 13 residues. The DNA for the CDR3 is TGTGCCAGCAGCGACCACCACCTAGATGAGCAGTTCTTC. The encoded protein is CASSDHHLDEQFF.

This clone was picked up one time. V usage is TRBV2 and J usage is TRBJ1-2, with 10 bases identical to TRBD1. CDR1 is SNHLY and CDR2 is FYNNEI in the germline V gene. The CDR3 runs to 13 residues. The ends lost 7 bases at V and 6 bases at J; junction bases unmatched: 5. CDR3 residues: CASTGQGVHGYTF. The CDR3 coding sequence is TGTGCCAGCACCGGACAGGGGGTCCATGGCTACACCTTC.